This TCR beta chain stems from a study of blood T cell repertoires in COVID-19. TCRdb's table, derived via immunoSEQ multiplex PCR, lists solely in-frame clones and lacks some. The data show approximately 200,000 clones, roughly 84% seen once. The CDR3 has 15 amino acids. Between the trimmed V and J ends, which lost 4 bases and 5 bases, there was a span of 18 bases. The germline V gene encodes CDR1 SGHNT and CDR2 YYREEE (reference sequence). The genes are TRBV5-4 and TRBJ1-2, with D maybe TRBD1 (6 bases). The sequence came from a man in his fifties or sixties who had recovered from COVID-19. Source material: peripheral blood. The DNA for the CDR3 is TGTGCCAGCAGCCTGGGGAGCAGGGGCTCTTATGGCTACACCTTC. It is translated as CASSLGSRGSYGYTF.